A selection of T cell receptor beta chains follows, all from one sample in a study of T-cell reconstitution after alpha-beta-depleted transplantation in children. TCRdb re-derived calls from the PCR reads in MiXCR, one entry per CDR3 protein. The profile shows fewer than 550,000 distinct CDR3 sequences, 9.5% to 12% of them singletons. Sequencing used PBMCs, mostly from graft donor cells, obtained 180 days after TCRalphabeta/CD19-depleted stem cell transplant. These receptors were obtained from a female patient aged 2 to 10 who had a stem cell transplant for aplastic anemia, so the T cells may come from the graft donor. CDR3s include the opening cysteine and the closing phenylalanine or tryptophan. The D gene is left open where the match is weak. Expanded clones are given a class, and other clones once, few, many or no size at all.

d_gene	len	v_gene	abundance	j_gene	CDR3nt	CDR3aa
NA	16	TRBV7-8	NA	TRBJ2-3	TGTGCCAGCAGCTTGGAAGCGGATCGGCTCACAGATACGCAGTATTTT	CASSLEADRLTDTQYF
TRBD1	14	TRBV30	few	TRBJ2-7	TGTGCCTGGAGTGCCCTAGACAGGGGTGACGAGCAGTACTTC	CAWSALDRGDEQYF
NA	14	TRBV7-2	NA	TRBJ2-5	TGTGCCAGCAGCCGGAGACAAGAGAGTGGGACCCAGTACTTC	CASSRRQESGTQYF
NA	14	TRBV20-1	NA	TRBJ1-5	TGCAGTGCTAGAAGGGGGGTGGGGGATCAGCCCCAGCATTTT	CSARRGVGDQPQHF
NA	14	TRBV28	few	TRBJ1-2	TGTGCCAGCAGACCCACAGGGAGGAACTATGGCTACACCTTC	CASRPTGRNYGYTF
NA	14	TRBV28	NA	TRBJ2-7	TGTGCCAGCAGTTTAAGTTCCCCGTCCTACGAGCAGTACTTC	CASSLSSPSYEQYF
NA	15	TRBV7-2	few	TRBJ2-2	TGTGCCAGCAGCTACGGAGGGGGCCGAACCGGGGAGCTGTTTTTT	CASSYGGGRTGELFF
NA	15	TRBV12-3/TRBV12-4	many	TRBJ2-1	TGTGCCAGCAGTGAGGCGGAGGGCTCCTACAATGAGCAGTTCTTC	CASSEAEGSYNEQFF
TRBD2	15	TRBV9	few	TRBJ2-5	TGTGCCAGCAGCATCGGACTAGCATCCCCGGAGACCCAGTACTTC	CASSIGLASPETQYF
NA	14	TRBV5-1	few	TRBJ1-1	TGCGCCAGCAGCCTACCCGCTTCGGCGGGTGAAGCTTTCTTT	CASSLPASAGEAFF
NA	15	TRBV29-1	few	TRBJ1-1	TGCAGCGTTCGAAGGGAAGTGTGGATGAACACTGAAGCTTTCTTT	CSVRREVWMNTEAFF
NA	14	TRBV12-3/TRBV12-4	NA	TRBJ1-1	TGTGCCAGCATTCCGACCGGAGGGCCCACTGAAGCTTTCTTT	CASIPTGGPTEAFF
NA	11	TRBV20-1	NA	TRBJ1-1	TGCAGTGCTCAATTGAACACTGAAGCTTTCTTT	CSAQLNTEAFF
TRBD1	15	TRBV6-5	NA	TRBJ1-2	TGTGCCAGCAGTTATCGGAGACAGGGAAACTCTGGCTACACCTTC	CASSYRRQGNSGYTF
NA	15	TRBV27	NA	TRBJ1-5	TGTGCCAGCAGTGGACAGTCATATAGCAATCAGCCCCAGCATTTT	CASSGQSYSNQPQHF
TRBD2	16	TRBV7-2	NA	TRBJ2-3	TGTGCCAGCAGCTTAACGGCGGGAGTGGGTGCAGATACGCAGTATTTT	CASSLTAGVGADTQYF
TRBD1	15	TRBV13	NA	TRBJ2-3	TGTGCCAGCAGCCCCGACAGGGGAGCCACAGATACGCAGTATTTT	CASSPDRGATDTQYF
TRBD2	17	TRBV25-1	few	TRBJ2-2	TGTGCCAGCAGTGAATATAGTGACCACGGGAGGTCCGGGGAGCTGTTTTTT	CASSEYSDHGRSGELFF
NA	14	TRBV12-3/TRBV12-4	many	TRBJ1-1	TGTGCCAGCGGACTTCAGGGAGGTTGGACTGAAGCTTTCTTT	CASGLQGGWTEAFF
NA	14	TRBV6-1	many	TRBJ2-3	TGTGCCAGCATCACCGGGCCCCGCACAGATACGCAGTATTTT	CASITGPRTDTQYF
NA	14	TRBV9	NA	TRBJ2-1	TGTGCCAGCAGCACCAGCTCATGGCGGAATGAGCAGTTCTTC	CASSTSSWRNEQFF
TRBD2	19	TRBV19	NA	TRBJ2-1	TGTGCCAGTAGTGTTGGACTAGCGGGCTACCCGAGCTCCTACAATGAGCAGTTCTTC	CASSVGLAGYPSSYNEQFF
NA	14	TRBV20-1	NA	TRBJ2-1	TGCAGTGCAACGAAGTACCGGCTCTACAATGAGCAGTTCTTC	CSATKYRLYNEQFF
NA	15	TRBV6-2/TRBV6-3	few	TRBJ1-5	TGTGCCAGCAGTTCTCTGGGGGACGGTTATCAGCCCCAGCATTTT	CASSSLGDGYQPQHF
NA	17	TRBV7-2	many	TRBJ1-2	TGTGCCAGCAGACACACTCTCTACGGTGGCTACAACTATGGCTACACCTTC	CASRHTLYGGYNYGYTF
TRBD2	17	TRBV7-2	NA	TRBJ2-3	TGTGCCAGCAGCTTCCCTGATCTAGCGGGCCCCACAGATACGCAGTATTTT	CASSFPDLAGPTDTQYF
NA	15	TRBV7-8	few	TRBJ1-1	TGTGCCAGCAGCTCTCCTGCACTGTTCGGCACTGAAGCTTTCTTT	CASSSPALFGTEAFF
TRBD2	16	TRBV11-2	few	TRBJ2-1	TGTGCCAGCAGCTTAGATAGGGTCCAGCGGGGGGATGAGCAGTTCTTC	CASSLDRVQRGDEQFF
TRBD1	14	TRBV20-1	few	TRBJ2-2	TGCAGTGCTCTGCAGGGGGCGCGGACCGGGGAGCTGTTTTTT	CSALQGARTGELFF
NA	12	TRBV20-1	many	TRBJ2-3	TGCAGTGCGAAGCCAAGCACAGATACGCAGTATTTT	CSAKPSTDTQYF
NA	18	TRBV5-5	NA	TRBJ2-6	TGTGCCAGCAGCGAGCCCCGGGGGACCTTCGCGGGGGCCAACGTCCTGACTTTC	CASSEPRGTFAGANVLTF
NA	19	TRBV11-1	few	TRBJ1-4	TGTGCCAGCAGCTATTTTGGAGTTAGTGGAAGGGAGAAAAATGAAAAACTGTTTTTT	CASSYFGVSGREKNEKLFF
TRBD2	15	TRBV29-1	many	TRBJ2-1	TGCAGCGTGGATTTAGCGGGAGGTCCCTACAATGAGCAGTTCTTC	CSVDLAGGPYNEQFF
NA	14	TRBV9	NA	TRBJ1-1	TGTGCCAGCAGCCTCGGGGGGGGAACCACTGAAGCTTTCTTT	CASSLGGGTTEAFF
NA	14	TRBV5-1	many	TRBJ2-3	TGCGCCAGCAGCTTGGTTGGAGCGTCAGATACGCAGTATTTT	CASSLVGASDTQYF
NA	12	TRBV28	few	TRBJ1-4	TGTGCCAGCAGTTTATGGGAAGAAAAACTGTTTTTT	CASSLWEEKLFF
NA	12	TRBV19	few	TRBJ2-1	TGTGCCAGTAGTATCTCGGGCGGGGAGCAGTTCTTC	CASSISGGEQFF
NA	14	TRBV5-1	many	TRBJ2-7	TGCGCCAGCAGCTTGGGGGGAGGAATCTACGAGCAGTACTTC	CASSLGGGIYEQYF
TRBD1	13	TRBV20-1	many	TRBJ1-2	TGCAGTGCTAGAGGGACAGGGACGTATGGCTACACCTTC	CSARGTGTYGYTF
NA	13	TRBV18	few	TRBJ2-5	TGTGCCAGCTCACCCAACGACTCGGGGACCCAGTACTTC	CASSPNDSGTQYF
NA	16	TRBV11-2	NA	TRBJ2-3	TGTGCCAGCAGCTTAGGAGTGGTGCCGGGCACAGATACGCAGTATTTT	CASSLGVVPGTDTQYF
TRBD2	15	TRBV25-1	few	TRBJ2-3	TGTGCCAGCAGTGAAGCGGGAGGATGGGGAGATACGCAGTATTTT	CASSEAGGWGDTQYF
TRBD2	15	TRBV9	NA	TRBJ2-2	TGTGCCAGCAGCGTAGAAGCGGGGGCCACCGGGGAGCTGTTTTTT	CASSVEAGATGELFF